This section outlines one TCR beta chain sequence together with its context. Original handling: Estimation of nucleated cell counts was performed using reference gene primer amplification. Sequencing was performed with immunoSEQ multiplex PCR; in TCRdb, only in-frame clones are kept and a portion is missing. That table furnishes V, J and clone size, whereas the DNA furnished D and trimming. The repertoire has almost 65,000 clones, about 88% of them found once; the top ten carry around two fifths. This entry is derived from a study of blood T cell repertoires in COVID-19. At the level of the study: PBMCs, B-cell-depleted T cells, or T cells were the source of the cDNA or gDNA that made up the material.

The origin of this receptor is a woman aged 55-69 years with COVID-19, enrolled during active disease. Sequenced: peripheral blood.

The CDR3 nucleotides read TGTGCCAGCAGCTTAGACCCGGACAAGAACACTGAAGCTTTCTTT. Translating it yields CASSLDPDKNTEAFF. The gene calls are TRBV11-3 and TRBJ1-1; a weak D match, TRBD1 (5 bases). The CDR3 is 15 residues long. Germline values: CDR1 SGHNT, CDR2 YENEEA. Trimming left V 0 bases short and J 1 base short, with 9 bases between.